One and the same sample provided the 2 T cell receptor beta chains below, sequenced in a study of tumor and adjacent non-tumor tissue in lung cancer. TCRbeta libraries were built with three rounds of nested PCR, modified from ARM-PCR. MiXCR was run by TCRdb on the multiplex PCR reads, yielding one entry per CDR3 protein. Here the sample spans about 43,000 distinct CDR3 sequences, roughly 60% being singletons. No cell sorting was done before RNA was extracted from the tissue. Distant lung tissue was collected more than 3 cm away from the tumor edge. Sequencing used distant non-tumor lung tissue. Receptors were obtained from a man between 50 and 59 years old with non-small cell lung cancer.

Note on this clonotype: One base away lies a much larger clone, so this may be a sequencing read error. The genes are TRBV14 and TRBJ2-5; TRBD1 is a possible D gene (6 bases). V lost 2 bases, J lost 4 bases, and 20 bases lay in between. Germline V CDR1 and CDR2: SGHDN, FVKESK. The CDR3 is 17 residues long. The CDR3 loop is CASSQKSGAPKLETQYF. The DNA for the CDR3 is TGTGCCAGCAGCCAAAAGTCAGGGGCGCCGAAGTTAGAGACCCAGTACTTC.

Concerning this clonotype: The junction departs from the called germline gene at one end, perhaps through a read error. The rearrangement joins TRBV29-1 to TRBJ2-1, with TRBD2 matching 7 bases. CDR1 is SQVTM, CDR2 ANQGSEA, per germline. The CDR3 contains 15 residues. The CDR3 is CSVELLVGGYNELFF. DNA of the CDR3: TGCAGCGTCGAACTTCTAGTGGGAGGGTATAATGAGCTGTTCTTC.